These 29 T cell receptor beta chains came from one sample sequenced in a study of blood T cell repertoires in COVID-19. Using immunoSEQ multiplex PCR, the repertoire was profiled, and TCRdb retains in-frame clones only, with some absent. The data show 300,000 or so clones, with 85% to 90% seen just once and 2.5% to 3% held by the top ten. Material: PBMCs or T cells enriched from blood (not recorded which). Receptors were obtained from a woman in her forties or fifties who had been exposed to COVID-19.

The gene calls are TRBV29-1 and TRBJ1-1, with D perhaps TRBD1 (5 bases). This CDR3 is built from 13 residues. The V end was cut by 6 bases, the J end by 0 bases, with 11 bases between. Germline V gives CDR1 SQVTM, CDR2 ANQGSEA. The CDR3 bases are TGCAGCGTAGCCGGGACTCTGAACACTGAAGCTTTCTTT. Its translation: CSVAGTLNTEAFF.

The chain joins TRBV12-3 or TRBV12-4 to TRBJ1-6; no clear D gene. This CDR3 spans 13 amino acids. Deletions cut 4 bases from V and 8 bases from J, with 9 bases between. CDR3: CASSSPPDSPLHF. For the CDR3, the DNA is TGTGCCAGCAGTTCACCCCCAGATTCACCCCTCCACTTT.

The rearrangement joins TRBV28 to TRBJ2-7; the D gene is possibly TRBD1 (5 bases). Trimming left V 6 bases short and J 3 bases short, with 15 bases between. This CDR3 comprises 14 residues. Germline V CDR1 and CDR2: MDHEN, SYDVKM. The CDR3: CASSSLRGSYEQYF. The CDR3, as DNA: TGTGCCAGCAGCAGTTTAAGGGGTAGCTACGAGCAGTACTTC.

The CDR3 is CASSPGQGTGYNEQFF. DNA of the CDR3: TGTGCCAGCAGCCCCGGACAGGGAACGGGATACAATGAGCAGTTCTTC. This chain uses TRBV11-3 with TRBJ2-1; 8 bases are a match to TRBD1. This CDR3 has 16 residues. Germline trimming cut 5 bases from V and 4 bases from J; bases unmatched to any gene: 10. CDR1 SGHNT and CDR2 YENEEA come from the germline V gene.

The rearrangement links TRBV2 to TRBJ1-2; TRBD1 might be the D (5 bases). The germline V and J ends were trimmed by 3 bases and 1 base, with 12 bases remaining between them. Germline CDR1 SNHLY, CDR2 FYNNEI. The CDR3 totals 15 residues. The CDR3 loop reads CASSDTRGLNYGYTF. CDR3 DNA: TGTGCCAGCAGTGACACGCGGGGACTTAACTATGGCTACACCTTC.

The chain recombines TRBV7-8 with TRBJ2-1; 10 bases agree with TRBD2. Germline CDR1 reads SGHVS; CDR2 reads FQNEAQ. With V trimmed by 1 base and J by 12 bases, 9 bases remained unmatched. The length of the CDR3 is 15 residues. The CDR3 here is CASSLERGGLKGQFF. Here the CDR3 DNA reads TGTGCCAGCAGCTTAGAGCGGGGGGGCCTGAAAGGGCAGTTCTTC.

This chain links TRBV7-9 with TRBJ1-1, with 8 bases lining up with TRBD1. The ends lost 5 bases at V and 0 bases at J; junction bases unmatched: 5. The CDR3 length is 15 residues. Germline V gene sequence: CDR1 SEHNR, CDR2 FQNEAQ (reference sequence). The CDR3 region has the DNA TGTGCCAGCAGCGCCCGGACAGGGTTGAACACTGAAGCTTTCTTT. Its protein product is CASSARTGLNTEAFF.

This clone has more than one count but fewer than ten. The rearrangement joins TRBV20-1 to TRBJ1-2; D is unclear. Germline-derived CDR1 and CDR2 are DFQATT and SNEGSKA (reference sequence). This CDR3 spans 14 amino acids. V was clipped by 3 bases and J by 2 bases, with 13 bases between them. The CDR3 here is CSASGPGGNYGYTF. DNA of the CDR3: TGCAGTGCTAGTGGGCCAGGAGGAAACTATGGCTACACCTTC.

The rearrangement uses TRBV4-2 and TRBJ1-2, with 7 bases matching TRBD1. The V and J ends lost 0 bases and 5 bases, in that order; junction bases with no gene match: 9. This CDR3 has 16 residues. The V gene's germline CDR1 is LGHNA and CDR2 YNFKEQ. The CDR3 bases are TGTGCCAGCAGCCAAGATTTCAGCGCAGGGGGGTATGGCTACACCTTC. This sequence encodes CASSQDFSAGGYGYTF.

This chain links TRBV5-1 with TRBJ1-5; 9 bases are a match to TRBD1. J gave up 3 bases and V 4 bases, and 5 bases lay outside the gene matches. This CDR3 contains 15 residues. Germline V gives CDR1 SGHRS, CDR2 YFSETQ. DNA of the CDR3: TGCGCCAGCAGCCGGACAGGGGCCGCCAATCAGCCCCAGCATTTT. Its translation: CASSRTGAANQPQHF. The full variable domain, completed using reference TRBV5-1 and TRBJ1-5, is KAGVTQTPRYLIKTRGQQVTLSCSPISGHRSVSWYQQTPGQGLQFLFEYFSETQRNKGNFPGRFSGRQFSNSRSEMNVSTLELGDSALYLCASSRTGAANQPQHFGDGTRLSIL.

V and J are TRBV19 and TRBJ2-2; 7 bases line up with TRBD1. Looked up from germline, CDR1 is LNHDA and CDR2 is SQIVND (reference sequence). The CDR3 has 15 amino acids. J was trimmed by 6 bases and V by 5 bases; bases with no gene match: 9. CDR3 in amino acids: CASSRQTGWAGELFF. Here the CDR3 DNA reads TGTGCCAGTAGTCGGCAGACAGGGTGGGCCGGGGAGCTGTTTTTT. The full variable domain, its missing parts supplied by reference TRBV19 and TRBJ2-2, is DGGITQSPKYLFRKEGQNVTLSCEQNLNHDAMYWYRQDPGQGLRLIYYSQIVNDFQKGDIAEGYSVSREKKESFPLTVTSAQKNPTAFYLCASSRQTGWAGELFFGEGSRLTVL.

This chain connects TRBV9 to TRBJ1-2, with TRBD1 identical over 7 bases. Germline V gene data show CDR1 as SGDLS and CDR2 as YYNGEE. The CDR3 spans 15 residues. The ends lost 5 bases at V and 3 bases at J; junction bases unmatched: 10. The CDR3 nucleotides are TGTGCCAGCAGGAAAACAGGGGTATCTGACTATGGCTACACCTTC. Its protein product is CASRKTGVSDYGYTF.

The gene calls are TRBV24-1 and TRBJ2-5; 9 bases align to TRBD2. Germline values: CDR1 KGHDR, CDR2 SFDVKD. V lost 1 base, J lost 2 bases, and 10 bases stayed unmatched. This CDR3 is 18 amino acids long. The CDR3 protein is CATSDFGGLASPQETQYF. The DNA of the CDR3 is TGTGCCACCAGTGATTTTGGAGGACTAGCGAGTCCTCAAGAGACCCAGTACTTC.

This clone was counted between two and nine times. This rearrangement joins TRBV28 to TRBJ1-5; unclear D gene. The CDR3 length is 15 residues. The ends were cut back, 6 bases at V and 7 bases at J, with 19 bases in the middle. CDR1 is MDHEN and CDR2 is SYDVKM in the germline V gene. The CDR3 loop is CASSEWKSGGQPQHF. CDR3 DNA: TGTGCCAGCAGCGAATGGAAGTCGGGTGGGCAGCCCCAGCATTTT.

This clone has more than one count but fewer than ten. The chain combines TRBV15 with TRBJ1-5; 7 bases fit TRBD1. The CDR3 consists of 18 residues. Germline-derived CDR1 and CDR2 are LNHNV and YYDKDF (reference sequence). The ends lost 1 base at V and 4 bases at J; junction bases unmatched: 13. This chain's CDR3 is CATSRANVGGRWNQPQHF. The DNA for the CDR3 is TGTGCCACCAGCAGAGCTAACGTAGGGGGCCGATGGAATCAGCCCCAGCATTTT.

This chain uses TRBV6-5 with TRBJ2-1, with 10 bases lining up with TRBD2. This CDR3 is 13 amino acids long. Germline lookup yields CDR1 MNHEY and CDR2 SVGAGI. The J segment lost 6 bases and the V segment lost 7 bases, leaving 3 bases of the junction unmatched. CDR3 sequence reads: CASKRGGRNEQFF. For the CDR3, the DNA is TGTGCCAGCAAGCGGGGGGGCCGCAATGAGCAGTTCTTC.

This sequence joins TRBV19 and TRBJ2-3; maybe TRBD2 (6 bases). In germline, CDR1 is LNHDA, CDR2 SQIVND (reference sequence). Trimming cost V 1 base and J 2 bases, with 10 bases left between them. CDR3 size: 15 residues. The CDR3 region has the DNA TGTGCCAGTAGTATAGCCCTAGCGACCACAGATACGCAGTATTTT. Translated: CASSIALATTDTQYF.

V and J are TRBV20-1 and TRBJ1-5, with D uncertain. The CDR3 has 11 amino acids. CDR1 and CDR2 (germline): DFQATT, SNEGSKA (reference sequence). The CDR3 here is CMAGSNQPQHF. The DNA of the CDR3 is TGCATGGCAGGCAGCAATCAGCCCCAGCATTTT.

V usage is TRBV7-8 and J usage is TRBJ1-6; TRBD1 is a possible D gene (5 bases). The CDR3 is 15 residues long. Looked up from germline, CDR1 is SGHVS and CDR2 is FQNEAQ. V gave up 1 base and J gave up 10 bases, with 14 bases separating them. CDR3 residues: CASSLDAGRQSPLHF. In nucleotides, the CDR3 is TGTGCCAGCAGCTTAGACGCAGGGCGGCAATCACCCCTCCACTTT.

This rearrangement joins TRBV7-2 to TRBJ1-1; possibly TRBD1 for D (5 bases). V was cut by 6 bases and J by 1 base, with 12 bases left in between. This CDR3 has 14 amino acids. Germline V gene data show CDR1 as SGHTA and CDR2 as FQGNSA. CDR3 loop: CASRPQDANTEAFF. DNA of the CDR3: TGTGCCAGCAGGCCACAGGACGCGAACACTGAAGCTTTCTTT.

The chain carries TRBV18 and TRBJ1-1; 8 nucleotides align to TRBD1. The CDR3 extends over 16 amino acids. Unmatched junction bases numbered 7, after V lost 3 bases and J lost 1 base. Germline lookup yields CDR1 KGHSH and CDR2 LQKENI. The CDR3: CASSPSTGAENTEAFF. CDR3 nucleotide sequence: TGTGCCAGCTCACCCTCGACAGGGGCCGAGAACACTGAAGCTTTCTTT.

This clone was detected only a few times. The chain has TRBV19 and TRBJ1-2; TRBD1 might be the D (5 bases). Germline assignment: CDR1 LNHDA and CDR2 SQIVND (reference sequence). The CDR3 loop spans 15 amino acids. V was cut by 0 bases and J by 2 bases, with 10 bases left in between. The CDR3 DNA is TGTGCCAGTAGTATAGATCATGGGGGGAACTATGGCTACACCTTC. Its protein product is CASSIDHGGNYGYTF.

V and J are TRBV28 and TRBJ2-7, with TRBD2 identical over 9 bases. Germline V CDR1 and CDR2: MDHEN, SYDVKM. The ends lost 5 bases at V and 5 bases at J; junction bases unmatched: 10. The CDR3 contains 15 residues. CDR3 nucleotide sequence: TGTGCCAGCAGTCTCGGGACTAGCTTGCGGGACGAGCAGTACTTC. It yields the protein CASSLGTSLRDEQYF.

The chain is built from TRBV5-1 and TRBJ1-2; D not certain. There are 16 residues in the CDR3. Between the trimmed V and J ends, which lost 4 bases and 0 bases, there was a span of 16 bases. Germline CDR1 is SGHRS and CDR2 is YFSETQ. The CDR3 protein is CASSPLVLGANYGYTF. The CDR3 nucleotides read TGCGCCAGCAGCCCGCTGGTCTTAGGAGCTAACTATGGCTACACCTTC.

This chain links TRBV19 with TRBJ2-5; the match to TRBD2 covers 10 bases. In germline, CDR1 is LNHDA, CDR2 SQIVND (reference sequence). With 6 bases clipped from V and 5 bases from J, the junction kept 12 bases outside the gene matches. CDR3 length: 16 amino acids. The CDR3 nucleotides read TGTGCCAGTAGGGAAACTAGCGGGGCCCATTTGGAGACCCAGTACTTC. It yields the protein CASRETSGAHLETQYF. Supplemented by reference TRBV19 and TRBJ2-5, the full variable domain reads DGGITQSPKYLFRKEGQNVTLSCEQNLNHDAMYWYRQDPGQGLRLIYYSQIVNDFQKGDIAEGYSVSREKKESFPLTVTSAQKNPTAFYLCASRETSGAHLETQYFGPGTRLLVL.

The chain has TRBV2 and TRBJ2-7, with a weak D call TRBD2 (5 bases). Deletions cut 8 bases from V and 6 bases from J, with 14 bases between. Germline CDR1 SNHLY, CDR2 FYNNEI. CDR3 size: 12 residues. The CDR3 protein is CASALAKAEQYF. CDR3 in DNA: TGTGCCAGCGCCCTAGCAAAAGCCGAGCAGTACTTC.

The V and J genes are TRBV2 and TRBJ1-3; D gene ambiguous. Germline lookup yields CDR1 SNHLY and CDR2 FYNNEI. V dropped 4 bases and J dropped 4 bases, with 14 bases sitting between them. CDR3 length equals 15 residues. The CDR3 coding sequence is TGTGCCAGCAGTGGAGATGGGAGGATCGGAAACACCATATATTTT. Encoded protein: CASSGDGRIGNTIYF.

This chain's CDR3 is CASSKDRAKSPLHF. The CDR3 coding sequence is TGTGCCAGCAGCAAGGACAGGGCGAAGTCACCCCTCCACTTT. The rearrangement joins TRBV3-1 (or the pseudogene TRBV3-2) to TRBJ1-6, with TRBD1 matching over 8 bases. CDR1 is LGHDT and CDR2 is YNNKEL in the germline V gene (reference sequence). The J segment lost 10 bases and the V segment lost 5 bases, leaving 7 bases of the junction unmatched. The CDR3 length is 14 residues.

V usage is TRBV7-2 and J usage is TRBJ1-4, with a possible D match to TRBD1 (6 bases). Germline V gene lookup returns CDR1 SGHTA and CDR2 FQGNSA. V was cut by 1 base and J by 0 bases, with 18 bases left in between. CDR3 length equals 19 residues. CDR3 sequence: CASSLETPGHLATNEKLFF. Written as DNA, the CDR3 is TGTGCCAGCAGCTTAGAAACCCCGGGACACCTTGCAACTAATGAAAAACTGTTTTTT.